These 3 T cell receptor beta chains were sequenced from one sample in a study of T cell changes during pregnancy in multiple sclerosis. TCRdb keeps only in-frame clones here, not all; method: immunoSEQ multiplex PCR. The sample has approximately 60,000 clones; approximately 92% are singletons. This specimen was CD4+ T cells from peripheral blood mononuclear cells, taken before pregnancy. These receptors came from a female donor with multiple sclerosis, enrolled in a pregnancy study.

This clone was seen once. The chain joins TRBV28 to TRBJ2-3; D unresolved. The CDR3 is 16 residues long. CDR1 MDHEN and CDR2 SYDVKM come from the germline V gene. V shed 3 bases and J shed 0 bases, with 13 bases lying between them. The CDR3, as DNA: TGTGCCAGCAGTTTCCTTGTTCTCTCTAGCACAGATACGCAGTATTTT. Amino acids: CASSFLVLSSTDTQYF.

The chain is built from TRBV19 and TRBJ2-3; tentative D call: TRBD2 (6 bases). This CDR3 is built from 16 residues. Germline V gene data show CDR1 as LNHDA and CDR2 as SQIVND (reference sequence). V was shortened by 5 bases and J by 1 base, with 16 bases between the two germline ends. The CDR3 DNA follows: TGTGCCAGTAGTCCAATACCGGGAGAGGGCACAGATACGCAGTATTTT. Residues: CASSPIPGEGTDTQYF.

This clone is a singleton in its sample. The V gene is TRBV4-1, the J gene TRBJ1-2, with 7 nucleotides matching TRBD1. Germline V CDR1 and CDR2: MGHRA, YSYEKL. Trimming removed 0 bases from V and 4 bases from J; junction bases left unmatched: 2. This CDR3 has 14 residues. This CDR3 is CASSQDGDSYGYTF. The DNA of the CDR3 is TGCGCCAGCAGCCAAGATGGGGACAGCTATGGCTACACCTTC.